This T cell receptor beta chain comes out of a study of CD8 T cells in ankylosing spondylitis. V gave up 4 bases and J gave up 3 bases; unmatched junction bases: 9. CDR3 length: 16 residues. Germline CDR1 is KGHSH and CDR2 is LQKENI. TCRdb used MiXCR to reprocess the 5' RACE reads, holding one entry per CDR3 protein. The data show some 250,000 distinct CDR3 sequences, roughly a quarter seen once. This TCR derives from a male donor with ankylosing spondylitis or in good health (not recorded which). This rearrangement joins TRBV18 to TRBJ2-1, with 7 bases identical to TRBD2. Sequenced sample: blood, either unsorted or a sorted T cell fraction (not recorded which). The CDR3, as DNA: TGTGCCAGCTCACAAAATTGGGCTAGCGGCTACAATGAGCAGTTCTTC. It is translated as CASSQNWASGYNEQFF.